This T cell receptor (beta chain) stems from a study of blood T cells in healthy people across ages. Study outcomes and limitations: More naive CD4+ cells and higher diversity marked long-lived donors relative to aged donors. Estimates drawn from one million T cells were deemed to understate diversity.

PCR was performed a second time for 7 to 11 cycles using a sample-barcoded 5' primer and a J-beta primer mix. Each CDR3 protein is one row after TCRdb ran MiXCR on the 5' RACE reads. The top ten clones hold over 20% of a sample with about 800,000 distinct CDR3 sequences, nearly 60% of them seen once. This clonotype was found a few times. Antigen unknown. Sequenced material: blood. The clonotype originates from a man in his thirties or forties in good health.

This chain's CDR3 is CASSAGQRSSYEQYF. Written as DNA, the CDR3 is TGTGCCAGCAGCGCTGGACAGCGGTCAAGCTACGAGCAGTACTTC. This chain links TRBV7-9 with TRBJ2-7; D is possibly TRBD1 (6 bases). Germline CDR1 and CDR2: SEHNR and FQNEAQ (reference sequence). V dropped 5 bases and J dropped 3 bases, with 17 bases sitting between them. The CDR3 has 15 amino acids. The full variable domain, completed using reference TRBV7-9 and TRBJ2-7, is DTGVSQNPRHKITKRGQNVTFRCDPISEHNRLYWYRQTLGQGPEFLTYFQNEAQLEKSRLLSDRFSAERPKGSFSTLEIQRTEQGDSAMYLCASSAGQRSSYEQYFGPGTRLTVT.